One TCR beta chain is described in this entry. What it recognizes is unknown. This sample includes further DNA sequences coding for the same CDR3. Extracted RNA was reverse transcribed into cDNA, the sequencing template. Assay: immunoSEQ multiplex PCR; the TCRdb copy retains only in-frame clones and omits some. The data hold some 150,000 clones, with about 88% observed a single time. The data were taken from a study of CD8+ T cells in alopecia areata. Overall study results and limits: Scalp sample sequencing also detects resident alphabeta T cells of normal skin. Scalp clonality, together with expanded CD8+ clones among the top 100, fell significantly with tofacitinib. Having just one nonresponder leaves the connection between baseline CD8+ expansion and response unresolved.

Treatment described: oral pan-JAK inhibitor, 5-10 mg twice daily. This TCR was sampled from a human donor with alopecia areata. The sequenced sample was CD8+ T cells sorted from blood, obtained at week 4, from a patient treated with tofacitinib.

This chain's CDR3 is CASSLSRRDTEAFF. In DNA, the CDR3 is TGTGCCAGCAGTTTATCTCGGCGAGACACTGAAGCTTTCTTT. The chain combines TRBV27 with TRBJ1-1; no definite D call. The germline V and J ends were trimmed by 0 bases and 3 bases, with 8 bases remaining between them. The CDR3 runs to 14 residues. Germline CDR1 and CDR2: MNHEY and SMNVEV (reference sequence).